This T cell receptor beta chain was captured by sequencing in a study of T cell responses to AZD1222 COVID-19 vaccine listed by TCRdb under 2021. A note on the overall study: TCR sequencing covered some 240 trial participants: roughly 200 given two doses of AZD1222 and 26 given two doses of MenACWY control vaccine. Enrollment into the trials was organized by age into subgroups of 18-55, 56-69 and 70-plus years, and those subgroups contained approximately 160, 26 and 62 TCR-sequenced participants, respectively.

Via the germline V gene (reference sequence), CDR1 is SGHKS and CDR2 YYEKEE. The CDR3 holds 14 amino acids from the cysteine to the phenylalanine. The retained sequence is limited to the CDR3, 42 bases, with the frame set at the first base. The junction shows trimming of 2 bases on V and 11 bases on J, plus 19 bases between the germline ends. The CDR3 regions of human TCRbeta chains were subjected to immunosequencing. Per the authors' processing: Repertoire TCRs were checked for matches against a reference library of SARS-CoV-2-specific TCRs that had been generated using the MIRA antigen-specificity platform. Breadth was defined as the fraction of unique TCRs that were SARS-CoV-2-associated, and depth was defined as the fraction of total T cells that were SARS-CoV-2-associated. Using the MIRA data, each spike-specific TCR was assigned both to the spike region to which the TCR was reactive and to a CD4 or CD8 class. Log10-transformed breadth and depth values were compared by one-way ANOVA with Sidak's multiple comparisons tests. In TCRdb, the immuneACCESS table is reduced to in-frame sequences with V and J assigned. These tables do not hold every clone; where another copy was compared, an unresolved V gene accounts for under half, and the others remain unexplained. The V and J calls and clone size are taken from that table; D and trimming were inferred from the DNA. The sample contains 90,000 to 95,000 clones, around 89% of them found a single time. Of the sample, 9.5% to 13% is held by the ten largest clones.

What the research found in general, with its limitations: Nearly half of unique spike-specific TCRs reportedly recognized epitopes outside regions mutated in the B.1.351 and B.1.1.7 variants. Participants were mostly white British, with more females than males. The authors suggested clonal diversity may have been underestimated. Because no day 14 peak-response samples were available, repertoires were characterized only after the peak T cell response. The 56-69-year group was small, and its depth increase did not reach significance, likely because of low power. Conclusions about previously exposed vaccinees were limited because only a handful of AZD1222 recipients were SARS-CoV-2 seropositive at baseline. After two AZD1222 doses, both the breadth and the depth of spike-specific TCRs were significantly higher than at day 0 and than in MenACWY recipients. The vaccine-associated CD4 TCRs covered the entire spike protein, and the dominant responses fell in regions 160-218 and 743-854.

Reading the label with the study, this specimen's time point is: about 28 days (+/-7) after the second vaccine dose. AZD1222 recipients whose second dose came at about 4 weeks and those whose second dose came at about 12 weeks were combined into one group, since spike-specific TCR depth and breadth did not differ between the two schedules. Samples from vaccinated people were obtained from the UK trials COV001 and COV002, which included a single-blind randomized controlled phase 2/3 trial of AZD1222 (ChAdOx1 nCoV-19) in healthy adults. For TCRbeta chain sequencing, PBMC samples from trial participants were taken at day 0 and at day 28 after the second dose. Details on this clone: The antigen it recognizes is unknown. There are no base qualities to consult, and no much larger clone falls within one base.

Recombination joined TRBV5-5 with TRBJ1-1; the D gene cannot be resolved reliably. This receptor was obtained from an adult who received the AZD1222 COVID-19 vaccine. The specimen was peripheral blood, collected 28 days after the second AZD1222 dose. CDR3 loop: CASSLSNTEAMAFF. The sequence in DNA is TGTGCCAGCAGCTTATCAAATACAGAAGCGATGGCTTTCTTT.